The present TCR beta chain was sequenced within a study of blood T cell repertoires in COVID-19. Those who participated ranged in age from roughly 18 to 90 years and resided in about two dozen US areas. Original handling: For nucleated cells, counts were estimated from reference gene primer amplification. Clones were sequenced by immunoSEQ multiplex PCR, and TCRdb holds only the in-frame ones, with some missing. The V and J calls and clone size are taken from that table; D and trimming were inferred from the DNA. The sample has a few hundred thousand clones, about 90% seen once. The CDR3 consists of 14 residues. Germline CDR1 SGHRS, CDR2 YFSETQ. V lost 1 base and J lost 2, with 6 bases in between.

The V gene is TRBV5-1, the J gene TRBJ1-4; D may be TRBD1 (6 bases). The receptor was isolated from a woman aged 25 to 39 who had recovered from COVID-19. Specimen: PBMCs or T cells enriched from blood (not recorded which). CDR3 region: CASSLQGTNEKLFF. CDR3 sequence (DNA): TGCGCCAGCAGCTTGCAGGGGACTAATGAAAAACTGTTTTTT.